The clone carrying this T cell receptor (beta chain) was seen once. Its antigen remains unknown. These data belong to a study of shared clonotypes between healthy human individuals. Germline V gene sequence: CDR1 MNHEY, CDR2 SMNVEV (reference sequence). The CDR3 runs 13 residues. The V end lost 6 bases, the J end lost 7 bases, and 16 bases lay between the germline ends. TCRdb's table, derived via immunoSEQ multiplex PCR, lists solely in-frame clones and lacks some. The sample has 2 million to 2.5 million clones; just over 90% are singletons. Study-wide results and limits: Among the subsets, naive ones generally showed larger estimated richness than memory ones.

The TCR originated in a man between 18 and 35 years old in good health. Some clones in this sample may be carry-over from other donors' samples. Sequences were obtained from naive CD4+ T cells from PBMCs. Subset given: CD45RA+ positively selected. The rearrangement uses TRBV27 and TRBJ2-7; D is perhaps TRBD1 (6 bases). CDR3 DNA: TGTGCCAGCAGCCCGAATTACAGGGAGGAGCAGTACTTC. Protein sequence: CASSPNYREEQYF.